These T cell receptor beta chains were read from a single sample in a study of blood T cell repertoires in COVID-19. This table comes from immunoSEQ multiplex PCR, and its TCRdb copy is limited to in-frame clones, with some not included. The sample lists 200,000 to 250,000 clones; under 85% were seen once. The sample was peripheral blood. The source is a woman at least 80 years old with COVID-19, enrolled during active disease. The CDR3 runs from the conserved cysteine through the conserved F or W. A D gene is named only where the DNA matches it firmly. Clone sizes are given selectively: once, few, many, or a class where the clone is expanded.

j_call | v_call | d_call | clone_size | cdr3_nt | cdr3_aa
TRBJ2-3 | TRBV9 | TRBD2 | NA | TGTGCCAGCAGCGTAGCCCCAAGTCTCCAAACGGGACTAGCGGGGACGGATACGCAGTATTTT | CASSVAPSLQTGLAGTDTQYF
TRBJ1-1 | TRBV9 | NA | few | TGTGCCAGCAGCCTCGTTCAGGACAGCATGAACACTGAAGCTTTCTTT | CASSLVQDSMNTEAFF
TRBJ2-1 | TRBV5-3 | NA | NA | TGTGCCAGAAGCACCGTGCCACCAAACCCGTCAGGGGGGAGCTCCTACAATGAGCAGTTCTTC | CARSTVPPNPSGGSSYNEQFF
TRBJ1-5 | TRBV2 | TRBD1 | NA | TGTGCCAGCAGTGAGGCTACAGGGGCGCGCAATCAGCCCCAGCATTTT | CASSEATGARNQPQHF
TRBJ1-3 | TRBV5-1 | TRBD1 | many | TGCGCCAGCAGCTTGGCTTCAGGGGGCTCTGGAAACACCATATATTTT | CASSLASGGSGNTIYF
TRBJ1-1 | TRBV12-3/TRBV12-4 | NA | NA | TGTGCCTCGCTGGCCGGAGGTACTGAAGCTTTCTTT | CASLAGGTEAFF
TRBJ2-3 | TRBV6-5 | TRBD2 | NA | TGTGCCAGCAGTCCGACCGGACTAGCGGCAAGTACGCAGTATTTT | CASSPTGLAASTQYF
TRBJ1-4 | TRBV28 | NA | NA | TGTGCCAGCAGCCGACAATCGGGAGGTGAAAAACTGTTTTTT | CASSRQSGGEKLFF
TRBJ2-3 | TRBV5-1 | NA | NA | TGCGCCAGCAGCATAGATGTGCAGGTTGTTTCGCAGTATTTT | CASSIDVQVVSQYF
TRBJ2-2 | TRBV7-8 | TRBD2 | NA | TGTGCCAGCAGACTAGCGGGCCAAGGGGGGGAGCTGTTTTTT | CASRLAGQGGELFF
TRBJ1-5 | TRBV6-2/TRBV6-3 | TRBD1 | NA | TGTGCCAGCAGTTACCGACCGGGACAGTTCAATCAGCCCCAGCATTTT | CASSYRPGQFNQPQHF
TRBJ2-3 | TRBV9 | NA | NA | TGTGCCAGCAGCGTAGCTGTGCGGGGCGAGGGTTCAGATACGCAGTATTTT | CASSVAVRGEGSDTQYF
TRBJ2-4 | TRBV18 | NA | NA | TGTGCCAGCTCACCACCGGGGGGATTAGCCAAAAACATTCAGTACTTC | CASSPPGGLAKNIQYF
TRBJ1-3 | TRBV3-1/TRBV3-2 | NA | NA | TGTGCCAGCAGCCAAGGCGGCAGGGGTGGAAACACCATATATTTT | CASSQGGRGGNTIYF
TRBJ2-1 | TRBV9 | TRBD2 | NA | TGTGCCAGCAGCGTCCCGGGACTAGCCAATGAGCAGTTCTTC | CASSVPGLANEQFF
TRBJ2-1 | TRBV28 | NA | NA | TGTGCCACTTGGGGGGTCATAAACAATGAGCAGTTCTTC | CATWGVINNEQFF
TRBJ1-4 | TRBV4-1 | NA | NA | TGCGCCAGCAGCCAGCCGCGGACAGCGACTCATGAAAAACTGTTTTTT | CASSQPRTATHEKLFF
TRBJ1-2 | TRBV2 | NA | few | TGTGCCAGCAGTGAGTCATTGGGCAACTATGGCTACACCTTC | CASSESLGNYGYTF
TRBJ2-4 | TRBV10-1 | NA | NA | TGCGCCAGCAGTGCAGGGACGGGGGTAGCCAAAAACATTCAGTACTTC | CASSAGTGVAKNIQYF
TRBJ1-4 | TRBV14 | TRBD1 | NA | TGTGCCAGCAGCCAGGGACAGGCAAATGAAAAACTGTTTTTT | CASSQGQANEKLFF
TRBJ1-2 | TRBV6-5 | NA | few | TGTGCCAGCAGTCAGGGTCACGGCTACACCTTC | CASSQGHGYTF
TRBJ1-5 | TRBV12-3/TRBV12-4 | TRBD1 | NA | TGTGCCAGCAGCTGGACAGGGGATCAGCCCCAGCATTTT | CASSWTGDQPQHF
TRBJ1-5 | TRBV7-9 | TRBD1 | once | TGTGCCAGCAGCCCATCCGGGACAGGGTGGTCGGGCAATCAGCCCCAGCATTTT | CASSPSGTGWSGNQPQHF
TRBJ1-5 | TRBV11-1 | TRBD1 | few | TGTGCCAGCAGCTTGGACAGGGCCCAGCCCCAGCATTTT | CASSLDRAQPQHF
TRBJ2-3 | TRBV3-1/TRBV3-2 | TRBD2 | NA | TGTGCCAGCAGCCTACGGGGGGAGGATACGCAGTATTTT | CASSLRGEDTQYF
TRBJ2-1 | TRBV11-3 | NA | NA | TGTGCCAGCAGCTTAGTTGGGGGGGCTGAGCAGTTCTTC | CASSLVGGAEQFF
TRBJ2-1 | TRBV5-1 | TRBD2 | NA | TGCGCCAGCAGCTTGGGGGCGGGAGGGCCAAACAATGAGCAGTTCTTC | CASSLGAGGPNNEQFF
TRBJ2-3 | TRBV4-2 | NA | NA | TGTGCCAGCAGCCAAGATAAGGCGGGGGCCCCCACAGATACGCAGTATTTT | CASSQDKAGAPTDTQYF
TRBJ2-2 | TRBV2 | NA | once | TGTGCCAGCAGTTCTAGCGTAGGCACCGGGGAGCTGTTTTTT | CASSSSVGTGELFF
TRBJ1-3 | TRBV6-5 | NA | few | TGTGCCACTGGGGAGGGGCAGGCCGCTGGAAACACCATATATTTT | CATGEGQAAGNTIYF
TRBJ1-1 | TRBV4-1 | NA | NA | TGCGCCAGCAGCCGGACTCCGAACACTGAAGCTTTCTTT | CASSRTPNTEAFF
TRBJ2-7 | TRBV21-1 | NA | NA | TGTGCCAGCAGACTAAAGGTGGTCCAAGCCACATACGAGCAGTACTTC | CASRLKVVQATYEQYF
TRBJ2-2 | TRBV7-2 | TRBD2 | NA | TGTGCCAGCAGCTCCGGCGGGGGGGGCTACGGGGAGCTGTTTTTT | CASSSGGGGYGELFF
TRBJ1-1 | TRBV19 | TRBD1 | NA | TGTGCCAGTAGTACCCTGGGACAGTACACTGAAGCTTTCTTT | CASSTLGQYTEAFF
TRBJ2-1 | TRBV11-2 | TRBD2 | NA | TGTGCCAGCACCGGACTAGCGGGAGGATATGAGCAGTTCTTC | CASTGLAGGYEQFF
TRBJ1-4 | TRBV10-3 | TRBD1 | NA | TGTGCCATCAGTGAGTCCGGACAGGGGAGTGAAAAACTGTTTTTT | CAISESGQGSEKLFF
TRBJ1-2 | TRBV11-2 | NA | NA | TGTGCCAGCAGCTTCGCACAGGACTATGGCTACACCTTC | CASSFAQDYGYTF
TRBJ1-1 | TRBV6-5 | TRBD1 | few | TGTGCCAGCAGGAGGACAGGGGAGGCCGAAGCTTTCTTT | CASRRTGEAEAFF
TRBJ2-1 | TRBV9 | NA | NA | TGTGCCAGCAGCGTAGACCGAGATGGGAGGACCTTCGTGGGGAATGAGCAGTTCTTC | CASSVDRDGRTFVGNEQFF
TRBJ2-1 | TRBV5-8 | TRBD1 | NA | TGTGCCAGCAGCCACGGGACAGGGGGCATCAATGAGCAGTTCTTC | CASSHGTGGINEQFF
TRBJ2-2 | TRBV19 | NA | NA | TGTGCCAGTAGTATGTCAGGGATTCAGAACACCGGGGAGCTGTTTTTT | CASSMSGIQNTGELFF
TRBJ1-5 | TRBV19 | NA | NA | TGTGCCAGTAGTCCGGACGGGGAATGGGCCCAGCATTTT | CASSPDGEWAQHF
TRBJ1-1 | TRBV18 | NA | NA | TGTGCCAGCTCTATGGGGGGAGGGAACACTGAAGCTTTCTTT | CASSMGGGNTEAFF
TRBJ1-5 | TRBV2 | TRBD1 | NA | TGTGCCAGCCAAGGACAGGCGAGAAGTCAGCCCCAGCATTTT | CASQGQARSQPQHF
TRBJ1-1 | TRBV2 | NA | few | TGTGCCAGCAGTGAAGGGAGGTTCCCTGAAGCTTTCTTT | CASSEGRFPEAFF
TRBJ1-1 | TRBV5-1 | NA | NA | TGCGCCAGCAGCCAAAATGGAGGTGGGAACACTGAAGCTTTCTTT | CASSQNGGGNTEAFF
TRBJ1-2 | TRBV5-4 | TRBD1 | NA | TGTGCCAGCAGCTTGGCCGTCCCGGGACAGCCCTATGGCTACACCTTC | CASSLAVPGQPYGYTF
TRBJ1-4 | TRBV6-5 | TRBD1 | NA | TGTGCCACCAACTTGGAAAGACAGGGATTCGAAAAACTGTTTTTT | CATNLERQGFEKLFF
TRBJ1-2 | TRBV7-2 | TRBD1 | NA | TGTGCCAGCAGCTTAAACAGGGGCACTGGCTACACCTTC | CASSLNRGTGYTF
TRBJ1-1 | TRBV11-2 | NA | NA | TGTGCCAGCAGCTTAGTTTCGGGGAGGGCTGAAGCTTTCTTT | CASSLVSGRAEAFF
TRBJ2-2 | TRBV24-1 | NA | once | TGTGCCACCGGACTGTACACCGGGGAGCTGTTTTTT | CATGLYTGELFF
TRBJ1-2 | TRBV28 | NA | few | TGTGCCAGCAGGGGGGGGTCGGCCATCTATGGCTACACCTTC | CASRGGSAIYGYTF
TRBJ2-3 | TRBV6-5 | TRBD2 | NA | TGTGCCAGCAGTTACGGCGGGAGTGTGTTAGATACGCAGTATTTT | CASSYGGSVLDTQYF
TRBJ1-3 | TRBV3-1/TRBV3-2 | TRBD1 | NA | TGTGCCAGCAGCCCAGGGGGACCTCTTTCCTCTGGAAACACCATATATTTT | CASSPGGPLSSGNTIYF
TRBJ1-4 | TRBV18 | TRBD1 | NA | TGTGCCAGCTCAAGGAGCCGGACAGGGGTAAATGAAAAACTGTTTTTT | CASSRSRTGVNEKLFF
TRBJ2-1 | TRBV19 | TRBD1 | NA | TGTGCCAGTAGCTCAATTAGGACAGGACTGGGGAATGAGCAGTTCTTC | CASSSIRTGLGNEQFF
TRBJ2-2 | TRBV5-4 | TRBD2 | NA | TGTGCCAGCAGCAAGGGGACTAGCGGGAGTGGGGAGCTGTTTTTT | CASSKGTSGSGELFF
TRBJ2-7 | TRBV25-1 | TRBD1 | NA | TGTGCCAGCAGTGCCACCGGGACAGGGGGCGCGGAGCAGTACTTC | CASSATGTGGAEQYF
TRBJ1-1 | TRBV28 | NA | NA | TGTGCCAGCAGTTCCCCGACGCGGATTAATAGCGAAGCTTTCTTT | CASSSPTRINSEAFF
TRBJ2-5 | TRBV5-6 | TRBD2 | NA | TGTGCCAGCAGTGACGGGACTAGCGATTTCCAAGAGACCCAGTACTTC | CASSDGTSDFQETQYF